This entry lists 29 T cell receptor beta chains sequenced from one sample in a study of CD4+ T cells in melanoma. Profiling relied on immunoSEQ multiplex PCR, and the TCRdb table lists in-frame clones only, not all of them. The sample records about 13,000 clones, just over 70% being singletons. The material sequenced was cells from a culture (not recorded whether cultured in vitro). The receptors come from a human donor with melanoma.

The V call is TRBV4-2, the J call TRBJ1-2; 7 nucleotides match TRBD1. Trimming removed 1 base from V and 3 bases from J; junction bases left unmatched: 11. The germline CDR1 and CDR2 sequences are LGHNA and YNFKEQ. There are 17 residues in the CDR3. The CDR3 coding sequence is TGTGCCAGCAGCCAAGCGGCGGACCGACAGGGATACTATGGCTACACCTTC. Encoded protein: CASSQAADRQGYYGYTF.

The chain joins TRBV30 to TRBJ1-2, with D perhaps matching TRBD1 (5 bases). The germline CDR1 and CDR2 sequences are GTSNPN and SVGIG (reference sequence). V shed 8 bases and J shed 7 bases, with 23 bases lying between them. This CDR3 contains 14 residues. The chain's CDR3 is CAGTGLLGAGGYTF. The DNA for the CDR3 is TGTGCCGGGACCGGGCTCCTGGGCGCGGGTGGCTACACCTTC.

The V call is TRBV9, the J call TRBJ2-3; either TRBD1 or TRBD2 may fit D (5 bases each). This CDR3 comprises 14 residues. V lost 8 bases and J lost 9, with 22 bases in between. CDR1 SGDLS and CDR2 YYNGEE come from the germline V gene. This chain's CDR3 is CASAPGPPQRTQYF. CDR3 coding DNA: TGTGCCAGTGCCCCGGGACCGCCGCAAAGGACGCAGTATTTT.

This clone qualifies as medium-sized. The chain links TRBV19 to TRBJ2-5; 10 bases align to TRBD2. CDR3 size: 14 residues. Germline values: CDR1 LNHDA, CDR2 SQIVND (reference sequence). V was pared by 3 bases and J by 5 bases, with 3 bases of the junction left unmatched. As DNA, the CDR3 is TGTGCCAGTAGTATGCGACTAGCGGGCGAGACCCAGTACTTC. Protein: CASSMRLAGETQYF.

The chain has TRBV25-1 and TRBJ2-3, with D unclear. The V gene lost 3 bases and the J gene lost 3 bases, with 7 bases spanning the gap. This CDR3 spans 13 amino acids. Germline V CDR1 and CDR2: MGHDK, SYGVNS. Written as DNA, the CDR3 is TGTGCCAGCAGTGATATGGGGACAGATACGCAGTATTTT. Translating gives CASSDMGTDTQYF. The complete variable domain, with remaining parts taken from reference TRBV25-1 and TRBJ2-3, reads EADIYQTPRYLVIGTGKKITLECSQTMGHDKMYWYQQDPGMELHLIHYSYGVNSTEKGDLSSESTVSRIRTEHFPLTLESARPSHTSQYLCASSDMGTDTQYFGPGTRLTVL.

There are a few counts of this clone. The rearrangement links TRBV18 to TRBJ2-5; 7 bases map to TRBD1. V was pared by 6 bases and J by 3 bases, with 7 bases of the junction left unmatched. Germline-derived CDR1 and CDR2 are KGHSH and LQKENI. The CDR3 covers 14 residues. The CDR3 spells CASSRFGTEETQYF. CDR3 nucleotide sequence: TGTGCCAGCTCCCGTTTCGGGACAGAAGAGACCCAGTACTTC.

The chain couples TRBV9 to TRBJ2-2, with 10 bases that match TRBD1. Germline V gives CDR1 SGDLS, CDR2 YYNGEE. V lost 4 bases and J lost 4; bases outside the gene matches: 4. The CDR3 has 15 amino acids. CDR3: CASSLDRGLTGELFF. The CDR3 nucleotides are TGTGCCAGCAGCCTCGACAGGGGGCTCACCGGGGAGCTGTTTTTT. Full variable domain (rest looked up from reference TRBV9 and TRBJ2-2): DSGVTQTPKHLITATGQRVTLRCSPRSGDLSVYWYQQSLDQGLQFLIQYYNGEERAKGNILERFSAQQFPDLHSELNLSSLELGDSALYFCASSLDRGLTGELFFGEGSRLTVL.

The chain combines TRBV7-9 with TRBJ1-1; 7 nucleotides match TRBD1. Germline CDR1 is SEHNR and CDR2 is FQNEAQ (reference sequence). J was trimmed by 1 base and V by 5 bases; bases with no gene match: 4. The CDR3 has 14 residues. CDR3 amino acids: CASSVGTANTEAFF. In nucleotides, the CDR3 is TGTGCCAGCAGCGTAGGGACAGCGAACACTGAAGCTTTCTTT.

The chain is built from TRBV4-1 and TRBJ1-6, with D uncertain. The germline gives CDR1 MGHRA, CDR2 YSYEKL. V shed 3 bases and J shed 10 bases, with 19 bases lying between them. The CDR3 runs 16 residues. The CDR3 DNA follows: TGCGCCAGCAGCCACCATACGACCCGTGGGCCATCACCCCTCCACTTT. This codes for CASSHHTTRGPSPLHF.

The CDR3 DNA is TGTGCCAGCAGCAAGTACAGCCCAGGGAAACTGTTTTTT. This encodes CASSKYSPGKLFF. The chain recombines TRBV21-1 with TRBJ1-4; no check of the table's D call, TRBD1, against the DNA was made. TRBV21-1 is noted as a pseudogene. The CDR3 is 13 amino acids.

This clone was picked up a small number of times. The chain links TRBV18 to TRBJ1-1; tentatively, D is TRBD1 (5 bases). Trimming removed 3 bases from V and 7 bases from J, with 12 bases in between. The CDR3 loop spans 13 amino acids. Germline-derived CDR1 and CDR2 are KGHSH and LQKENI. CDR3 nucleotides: TGTGCCAGCTCACCCGACCCGGGACGTGAAGCTTTCTTT. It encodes CASSPDPGREAFF.

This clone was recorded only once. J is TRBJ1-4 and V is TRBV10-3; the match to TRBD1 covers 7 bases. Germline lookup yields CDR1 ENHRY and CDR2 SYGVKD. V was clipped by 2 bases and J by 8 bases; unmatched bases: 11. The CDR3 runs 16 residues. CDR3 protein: CAISEGPGRGGEKLFF. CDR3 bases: TGTGCCATCAGTGAGGGACCAGGGAGAGGGGGCGAAAAACTGTTTTTT.

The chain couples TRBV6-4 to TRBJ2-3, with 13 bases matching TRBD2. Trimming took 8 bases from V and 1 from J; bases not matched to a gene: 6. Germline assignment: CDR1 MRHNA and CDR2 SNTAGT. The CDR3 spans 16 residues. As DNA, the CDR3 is TGTGCCAGCTCAAGACTAGCGGGGGGAGGCACAGATACGCAGTATTTT. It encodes CASSRLAGGGTDTQYF.

CDR3 in amino acids: CASRRGDTQYF. CDR3 DNA: TGTGCCAGCCGAAGGGGGGATACGCAGTATTTT. The V and J genes are TRBV6-1 and TRBJ2-3; the D gene is possibly TRBD1 (6 bases). Germline loops: CDR1 MNHNS, CDR2 SASEGT. V lost 8 bases and J 6 bases, leaving 9 bases between the germline ends. This CDR3 region has 11 residues.

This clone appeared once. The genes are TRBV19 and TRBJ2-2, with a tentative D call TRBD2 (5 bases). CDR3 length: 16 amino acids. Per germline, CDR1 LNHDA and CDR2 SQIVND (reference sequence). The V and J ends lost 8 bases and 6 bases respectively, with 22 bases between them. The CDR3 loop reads CASSTGRTSRPGELFF. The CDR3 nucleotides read TGTGCCAGTTCGACGGGAAGAACTAGTAGGCCCGGGGAGCTGTTTTTT.

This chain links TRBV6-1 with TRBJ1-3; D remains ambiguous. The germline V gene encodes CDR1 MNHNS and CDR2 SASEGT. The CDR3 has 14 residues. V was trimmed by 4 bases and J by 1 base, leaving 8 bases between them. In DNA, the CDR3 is TGTGCCAGCAGTGTGGGTTCGTCTGGAAACACCATATATTTT. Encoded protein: CASSVGSSGNTIYF.

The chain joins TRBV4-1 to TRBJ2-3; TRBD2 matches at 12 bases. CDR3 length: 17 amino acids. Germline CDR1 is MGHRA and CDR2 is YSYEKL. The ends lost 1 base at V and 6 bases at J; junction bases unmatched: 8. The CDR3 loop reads CASSQVSSGGVRDTQYF. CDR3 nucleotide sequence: TGCGCCAGCAGCCAAGTGTCTAGCGGGGGGGTAAGGGATACGCAGTATTTT.

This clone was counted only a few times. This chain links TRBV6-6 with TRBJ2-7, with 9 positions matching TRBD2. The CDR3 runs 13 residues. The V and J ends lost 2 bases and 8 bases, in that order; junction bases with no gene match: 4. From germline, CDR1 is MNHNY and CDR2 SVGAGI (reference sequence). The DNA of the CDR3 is TGTGCCAGCAGTTACGAGCGGGGGGCCAAGCAGTACTTC. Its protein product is CASSYERGAKQYF.

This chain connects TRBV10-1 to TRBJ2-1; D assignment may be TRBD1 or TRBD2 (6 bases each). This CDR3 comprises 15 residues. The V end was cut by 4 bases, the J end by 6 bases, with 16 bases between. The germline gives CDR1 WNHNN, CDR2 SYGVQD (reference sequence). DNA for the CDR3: TGCGCCAGCAGTGGTTCTACGGGGGCCACCAATGAGCAGTTCTTC. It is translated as CASSGSTGATNEQFF.

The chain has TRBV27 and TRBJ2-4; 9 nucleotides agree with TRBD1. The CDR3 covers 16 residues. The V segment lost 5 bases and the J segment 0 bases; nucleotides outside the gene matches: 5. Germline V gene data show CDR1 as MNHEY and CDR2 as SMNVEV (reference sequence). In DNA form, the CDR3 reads TGTGCCAGCAGTACCCGACAGGGGGGAGCCAAAAACATTCAGTACTTC. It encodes CASSTRQGGAKNIQYF.

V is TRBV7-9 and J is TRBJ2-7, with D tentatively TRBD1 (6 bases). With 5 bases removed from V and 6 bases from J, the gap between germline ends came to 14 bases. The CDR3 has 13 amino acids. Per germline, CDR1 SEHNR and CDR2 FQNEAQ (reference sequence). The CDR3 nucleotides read TGTGCCAGCAGCCTCATCGGCAGGGGCGAGCAGTACTTC. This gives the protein CASSLIGRGEQYF.

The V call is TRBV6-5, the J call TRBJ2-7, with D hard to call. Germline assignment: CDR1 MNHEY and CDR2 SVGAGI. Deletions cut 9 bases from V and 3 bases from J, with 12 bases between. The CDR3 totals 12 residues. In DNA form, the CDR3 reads TGTGCCAGGCTGGTAGGGTACTACGAGCAGTACTTC. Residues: CARLVGYYEQYF.

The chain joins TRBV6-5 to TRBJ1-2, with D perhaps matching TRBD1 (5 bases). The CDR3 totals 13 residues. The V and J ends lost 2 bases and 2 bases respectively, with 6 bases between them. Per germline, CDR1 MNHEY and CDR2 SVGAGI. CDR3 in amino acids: CASSYGGNYGYTF. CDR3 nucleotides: TGTGCCAGCAGTTACGGGGGAAACTATGGCTACACCTTC.

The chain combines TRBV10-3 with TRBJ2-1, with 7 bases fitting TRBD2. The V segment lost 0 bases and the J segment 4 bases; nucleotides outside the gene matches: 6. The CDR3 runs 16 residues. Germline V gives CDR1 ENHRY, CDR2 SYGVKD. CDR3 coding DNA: TGTGCCATCAGTGAGTCGATGGGGGGAGGGTACAATGAGCAGTTCTTC. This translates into CAISESMGGGYNEQFF.

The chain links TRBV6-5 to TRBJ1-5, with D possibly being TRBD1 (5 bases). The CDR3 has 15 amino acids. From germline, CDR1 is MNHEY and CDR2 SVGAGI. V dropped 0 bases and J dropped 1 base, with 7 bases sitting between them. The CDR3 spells CASSYSRDSNQPQHF. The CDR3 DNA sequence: TGTGCCAGCAGTTACTCGAGGGACAGCAATCAGCCCCAGCATTTT.

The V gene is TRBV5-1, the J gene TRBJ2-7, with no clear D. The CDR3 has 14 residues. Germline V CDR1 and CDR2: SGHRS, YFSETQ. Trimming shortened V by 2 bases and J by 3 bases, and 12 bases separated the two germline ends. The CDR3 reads CASSLLQPVYEQYF. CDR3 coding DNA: TGCGCCAGCAGCTTACTACAGCCCGTCTACGAGCAGTACTTC. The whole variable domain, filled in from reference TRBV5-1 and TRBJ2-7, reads KAGVTQTPRYLIKTRGQQVTLSCSPISGHRSVSWYQQTPGQGLQFLFEYFSETQRNKGNFPGRFSGRQFSNSRSEMNVSTLELGDSALYLCASSLLQPVYEQYFGPGTRLTVT.

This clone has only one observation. The CDR3 region is CASREGTPVGLPQETQYF. The CDR3 nucleotides read TGCGCCAGCAGGGAGGGGACTCCGGTGGGTCTCCCCCAAGAGACCCAGTACTTC. V is TRBV5-1 and J is TRBJ2-5, with D possibly being TRBD2 (6 bases). V lost 5 bases and J lost 1, with 24 bases in between. CDR1 is SGHRS and CDR2 is YFSETQ in the germline V gene. The CDR3 totals 18 residues.

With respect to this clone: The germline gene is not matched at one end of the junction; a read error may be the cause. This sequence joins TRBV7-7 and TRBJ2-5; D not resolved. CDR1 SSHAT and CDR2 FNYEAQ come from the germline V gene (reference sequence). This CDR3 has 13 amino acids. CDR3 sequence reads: CASSPSTTGTQYF. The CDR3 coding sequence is TGTGCTAGCAGCCCCTCGACCACGGGGACCCAGTACTTC.

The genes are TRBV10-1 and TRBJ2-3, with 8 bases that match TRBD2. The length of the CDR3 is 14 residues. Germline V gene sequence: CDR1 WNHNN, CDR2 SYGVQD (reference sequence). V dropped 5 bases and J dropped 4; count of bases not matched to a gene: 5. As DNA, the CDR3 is TGCGCCAGCAGTCGGGGGGGCCTCGCAGATACGCAGTATTTT. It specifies CASSRGGLADTQYF.